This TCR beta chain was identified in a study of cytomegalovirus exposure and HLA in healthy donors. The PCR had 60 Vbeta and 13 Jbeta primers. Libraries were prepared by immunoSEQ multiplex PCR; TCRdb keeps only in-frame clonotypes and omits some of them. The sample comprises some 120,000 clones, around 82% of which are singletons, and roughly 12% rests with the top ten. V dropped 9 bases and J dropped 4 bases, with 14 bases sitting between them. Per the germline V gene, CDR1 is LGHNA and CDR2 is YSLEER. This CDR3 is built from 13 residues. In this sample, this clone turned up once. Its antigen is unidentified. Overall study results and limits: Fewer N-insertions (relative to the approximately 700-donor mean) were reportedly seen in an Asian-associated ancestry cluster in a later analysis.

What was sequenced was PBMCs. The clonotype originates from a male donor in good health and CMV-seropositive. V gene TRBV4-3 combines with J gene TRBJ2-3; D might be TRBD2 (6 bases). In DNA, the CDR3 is TGCGCCAGTTCGGTGGGAGGCCCAGATACGCAGTATTTT. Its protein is CASSVGGPDTQYF.